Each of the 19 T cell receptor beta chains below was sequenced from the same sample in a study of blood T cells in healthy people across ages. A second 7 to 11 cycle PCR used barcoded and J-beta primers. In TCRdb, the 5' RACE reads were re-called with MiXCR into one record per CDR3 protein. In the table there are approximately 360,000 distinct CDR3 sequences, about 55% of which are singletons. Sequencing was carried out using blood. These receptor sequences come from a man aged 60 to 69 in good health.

The chain's CDR3 is CASLDTGQGQTDTQYF. The CDR3, as DNA: TGTGCCAGCCTTGATACCGGACAGGGACAGACAGATACGCAGTATTTT. The chain links TRBV7-9 to TRBJ2-3, with TRBD1 matching over 8 bases. The CDR3 has 16 residues. The germline gives CDR1 SEHNR, CDR2 FQNEAQ (reference sequence). V lost 8 bases to trimming and J lost 3 bases; unmatched junction nucleotides: 13.

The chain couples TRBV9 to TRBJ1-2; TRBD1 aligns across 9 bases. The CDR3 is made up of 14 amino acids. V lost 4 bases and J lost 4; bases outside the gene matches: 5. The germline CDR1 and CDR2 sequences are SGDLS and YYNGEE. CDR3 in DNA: TGTGCCAGCAGCTCGGGACAGGGAATCTATGGCTACACCTTC. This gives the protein CASSSGQGIYGYTF. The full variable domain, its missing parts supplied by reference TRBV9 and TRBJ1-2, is DSGVTQTPKHLITATGQRVTLRCSPRSGDLSVYWYQQSLDQGLQFLIQYYNGEERAKGNILERFSAQQFPDLHSELNLSSLELGDSALYFCASSSGQGIYGYTFGSGTRLTVV.

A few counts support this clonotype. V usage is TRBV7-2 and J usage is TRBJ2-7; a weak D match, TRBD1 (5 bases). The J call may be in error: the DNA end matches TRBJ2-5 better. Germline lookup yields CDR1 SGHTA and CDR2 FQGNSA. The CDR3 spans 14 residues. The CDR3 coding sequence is TGTGCCAGCAGCTTAACGCAGGGCCGGGAGACCCAGTACTTC. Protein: CASSLTQGRETQYF.

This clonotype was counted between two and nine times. The CDR3 spells CASSYVPARSYEQYF. The CDR3 bases are TGTGCCAGCAGTTACGTACCAGCCCGCTCCTACGAGCAGTACTTC. J is TRBJ2-7 and V is TRBV6-2 or TRBV6-3; D is undetermined. Germline CDR1 and CDR2: MNHEY and SVGEGT. CDR3 length: 15 amino acids. V shed 2 bases and J shed 0 bases, with 11 bases lying between them.

Here the CDR3 DNA reads TGTGCCAGCAGCTTAGGGGGACTAGCGGGAGGAGAGACCCAGTACTTC. It yields the protein CASSLGGLAGGETQYF. V and J are TRBV7-2 and TRBJ2-5, with 15 bases lining up with TRBD2. The CDR3 consists of 16 residues. Germline V gene lookup returns CDR1 SGHTA and CDR2 FQGNSA. V trimming: 1 base; J trimming: 4 bases; junction bases outside the gene matches: 1.

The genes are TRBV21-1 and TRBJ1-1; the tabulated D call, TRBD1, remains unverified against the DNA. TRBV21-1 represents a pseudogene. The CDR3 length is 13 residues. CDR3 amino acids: CASSMGGTTEAFF. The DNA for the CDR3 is TGTGCCAGCAGCATGGGGGGGACGACTGAAGCTTTCTTT.

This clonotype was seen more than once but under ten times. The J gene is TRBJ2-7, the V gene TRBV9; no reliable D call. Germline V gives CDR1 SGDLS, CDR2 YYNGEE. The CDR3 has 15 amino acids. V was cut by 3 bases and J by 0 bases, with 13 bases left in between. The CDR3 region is CASSATPISSYEQYF. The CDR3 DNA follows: TGTGCCAGCAGCGCCACACCGATTAGCTCCTACGAGCAGTACTTC. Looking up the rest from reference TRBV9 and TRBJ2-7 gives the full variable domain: DSGVTQTPKHLITATGQRVTLRCSPRSGDLSVYWYQQSLDQGLQFLIQYYNGEERAKGNILERFSAQQFPDLHSELNLSSLELGDSALYFCASSATPISSYEQYFGPGTRLTVT.

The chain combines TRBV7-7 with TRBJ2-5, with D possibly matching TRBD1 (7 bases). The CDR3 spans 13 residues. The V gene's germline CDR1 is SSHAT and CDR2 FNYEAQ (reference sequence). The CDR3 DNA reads TGTGCTACCCAGCGGCAGGGGGGCGAGACCCAGTACTTC. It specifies CATQRQGGETQYF. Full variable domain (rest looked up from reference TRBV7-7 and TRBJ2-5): GAGVSQSPRYKVTKRGQDVTLRCDPISSHATLYWYQQALGQGPEFLTYFNYEAQPDKSGLPSDRFSAERPEGSISTLTIQRTEQRDSAMYRCATQRQGGETQYFGPGTRLLVL.

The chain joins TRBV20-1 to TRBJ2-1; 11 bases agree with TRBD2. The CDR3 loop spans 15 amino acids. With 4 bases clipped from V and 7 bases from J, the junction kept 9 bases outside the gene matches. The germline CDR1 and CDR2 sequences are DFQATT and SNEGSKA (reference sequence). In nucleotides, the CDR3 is TGCAGTGCTACCGGAACTAGCGGGAGAGGAAATGAGCAGTTCTTC. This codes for CSATGTSGRGNEQFF.

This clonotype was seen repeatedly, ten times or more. The CDR3 here is CASSHGRTTANSPLHF. DNA of the CDR3: TGCGCCAGCAGCCACGGCAGGACGACGGCTAATTCACCCCTCCACTTT. This sequence joins TRBV4-1 and TRBJ1-6; D is ambiguous. Germline CDR1 is MGHRA and CDR2 is YSYEKL. The CDR3 has 16 residues. V gave up 3 bases and J gave up 6 bases, with 15 bases separating them.

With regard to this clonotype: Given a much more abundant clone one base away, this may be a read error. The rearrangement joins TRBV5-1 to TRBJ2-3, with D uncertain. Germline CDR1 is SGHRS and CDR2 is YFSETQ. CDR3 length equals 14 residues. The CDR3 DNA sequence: TGCGCCAGCAACTTGGAAACCCCCACAGATACGCAGTATTTT. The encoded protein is CASNLETPTDTQYF.

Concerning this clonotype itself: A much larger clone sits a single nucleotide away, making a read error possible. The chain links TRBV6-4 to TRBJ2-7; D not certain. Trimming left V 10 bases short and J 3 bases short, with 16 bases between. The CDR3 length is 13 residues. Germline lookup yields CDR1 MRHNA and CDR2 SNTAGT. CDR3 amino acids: CATTLCPRYEQYF. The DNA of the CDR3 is TGTGCCACCACTCTGTGCCCACGCTACGAGCAGTACTTC.

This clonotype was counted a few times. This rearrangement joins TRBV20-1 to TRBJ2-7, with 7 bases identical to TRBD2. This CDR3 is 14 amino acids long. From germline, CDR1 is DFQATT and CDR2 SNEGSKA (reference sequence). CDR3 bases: TGCAGAGGGGTCAGCGGGGCAAATCCCTACGAGCAGTACTTC. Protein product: CRGVSGANPYEQYF.

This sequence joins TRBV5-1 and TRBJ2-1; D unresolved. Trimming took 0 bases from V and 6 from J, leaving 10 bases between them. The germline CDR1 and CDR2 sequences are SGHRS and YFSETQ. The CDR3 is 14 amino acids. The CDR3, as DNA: TGCGCCAGCAGCTTGGCCCACTCGGGCAATGAGCAGTTCTTC. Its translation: CASSLAHSGNEQFF.

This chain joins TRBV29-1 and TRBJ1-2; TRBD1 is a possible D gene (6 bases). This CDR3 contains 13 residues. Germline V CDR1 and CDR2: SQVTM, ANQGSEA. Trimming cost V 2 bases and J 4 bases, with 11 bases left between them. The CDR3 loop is CSVEIIQGYGYTF. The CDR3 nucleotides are TGCAGCGTTGAAATCATACAGGGCTATGGCTACACCTTC.

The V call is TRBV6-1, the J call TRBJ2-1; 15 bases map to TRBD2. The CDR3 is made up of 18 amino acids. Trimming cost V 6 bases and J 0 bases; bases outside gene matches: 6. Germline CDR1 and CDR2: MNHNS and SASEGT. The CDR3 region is CASRDGTSGRPSYNEQFF. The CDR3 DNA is TGTGCCAGCAGGGACGGGACTAGCGGGAGGCCCTCCTACAATGAGCAGTTCTTC.

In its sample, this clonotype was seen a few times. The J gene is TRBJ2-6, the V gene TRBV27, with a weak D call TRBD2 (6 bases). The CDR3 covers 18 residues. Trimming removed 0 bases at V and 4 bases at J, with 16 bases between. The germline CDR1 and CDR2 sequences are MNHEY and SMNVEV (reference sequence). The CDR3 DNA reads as TGTGCCAGCAGTTTATCTGGTGCTAGCGCCTCCGGGGCCAACGTCCTGACTTTC. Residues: CASSLSGASASGANVLTF.

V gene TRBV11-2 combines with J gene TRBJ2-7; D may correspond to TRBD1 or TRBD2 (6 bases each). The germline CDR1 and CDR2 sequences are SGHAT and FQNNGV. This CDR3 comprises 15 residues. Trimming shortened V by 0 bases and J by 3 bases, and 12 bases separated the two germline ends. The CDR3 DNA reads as TGTGCCAGCAGCTTAGACAGGGGTAGCGGCTACGAGCAGTACTTC. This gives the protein CASSLDRGSGYEQYF. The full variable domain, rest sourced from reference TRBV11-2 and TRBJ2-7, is EAGVAQSPRYKIIEKRQSVAFWCNPISGHATLYWYQQILGQGPKLLIQFQNNGVVDDSQLPKDRFSAERLKGVDSTLKIQPAKLEDSAVYLCASSLDRGSGYEQYFGPGTRLTVT.

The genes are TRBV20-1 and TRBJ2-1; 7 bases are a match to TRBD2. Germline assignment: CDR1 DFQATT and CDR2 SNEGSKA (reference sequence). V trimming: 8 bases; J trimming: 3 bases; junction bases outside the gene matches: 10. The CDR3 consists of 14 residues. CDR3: CSSRPRELYNEQFF. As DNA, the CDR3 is TGCAGTTCCAGGCCGCGGGAGCTCTACAATGAGCAGTTCTTC.